The 15 T cell receptor beta chains below were found in one sample sequenced in a study of human T cells and chemical hapten exposure. One entry per CDR3 protein, called by TCRdb with MiXCR from the RACE reads. The data show about 97,000 distinct CDR3 sequences, 27% seen once. As to time point: patch test 3, about 24 weeks after DPC sensitization. As to treatment: therapeutic diphenylcyclopropenone sensitization with weekly scalp DPC. Source: whole blood, taken in connection with sensitization to the hapten diphenylcyclopropenone (DPC). The receptors shown here come from a man between 35 and 55 years old with alopecia areata. Some clones in this sample may be carry-over from other donors' samples.

CDR3 sequence: CAGKRGKNIQYF. CDR3 DNA: TGTGCCGGAAAGAGGGGCAAAAACATTCAGTACTTC. The V call is TRBV28, the J call TRBJ2-4, with D perhaps TRBD1 or TRBD2 (5 bases each). Trimming stripped 11 bases from V and 3 bases from J, with 11 bases between. Germline lookup yields CDR1 MDHEN and CDR2 SYDVKM. The CDR3 extends over 12 amino acids. Looking up the rest from reference TRBV28 and TRBJ2-4 gives the full variable domain: DVKVTQSSRYLVKRTGEKVFLECVQDMDHENMFWYRQDPGLGLRLIYFSYDVKMKEKGDIPEGYSVSREKKERFSLILESASTNQTSMYLCAGKRGKNIQYFGAGTRLSVL.

The chain recombines TRBV29-1 with TRBJ2-3, with D uncertain. Trimming left V 2 bases short and J 0 bases short, with 3 bases between. Per germline, CDR1 SQVTM and CDR2 ANQGSEA. This CDR3 has 12 residues. For the CDR3, the DNA is TGCAGCGTTGAAACTAGCACAGATACGCAGTATTTT. Its protein is CSVETSTDTQYF.

The chain has TRBV6-5 and TRBJ2-2; TRBD1 is a possible D gene (6 bases). The length of the CDR3 is 15 residues. Trimming took off 8 bases at V and 3 bases at J, with 16 bases between the two ends. Germline assignment: CDR1 MNHEY and CDR2 SVGAGI. CDR3 DNA: TGTGCCAGCCGAGAGGACAGAGCCTACACCGGGGAGCTGTTTTTT. Translated, it gives CASREDRAYTGELFF.

Only a few counts were recorded for this clonotype. V and J are TRBV6-5 and TRBJ1-5, with 8 bases that match TRBD1. V trimming: 6 bases; J trimming: 6 bases; junction bases outside the gene matches: 7. The CDR3 sequence is 14 residues long. Germline V gene sequence: CDR1 MNHEY, CDR2 SVGAGI. The CDR3: CASRRQGRGQPQHF. The CDR3 DNA is TGTGCCAGCAGACGACAGGGGAGAGGTCAGCCCCAGCATTTT.

The chain is built from TRBV7-8 and TRBJ2-1, with D perhaps matching TRBD2 (6 bases). V was clipped by 4 bases and J by 3 bases, with 16 bases between them. The CDR3 is 16 residues long. CDR1 is SGHVS and CDR2 is FQNEAQ in the germline V gene. The CDR3 here is CASSSLSAGRYNEQFF. CDR3 coding DNA: TGTGCCAGCAGCTCGCTCTCAGCGGGCCGCTACAATGAGCAGTTCTTC.

Here the CDR3 reads CASSSGGMSTDTQYF. CDR3 nucleotides: TGTGCCAGCAGTTCGGGAGGCATGAGCACAGATACGCAGTATTTT. V usage is TRBV28 and J usage is TRBJ2-3; 7 nucleotides align to TRBD2. This CDR3 is 15 amino acids long. V trimming: 4 bases; J trimming: 0 bases; junction bases outside the gene matches: 4. Germline-derived CDR1 and CDR2 are MDHEN and SYDVKM.

This clonotype occurred a few times. The chain has TRBV18 and TRBJ1-1; D not resolved. The CDR3 loop spans 13 amino acids. Trimming removed 3 bases from V and 5 bases from J, with 10 bases in between. The germline V gene encodes CDR1 KGHSH and CDR2 LQKENI. The DNA for the CDR3 is TGTGCCAGCTCACCGTTAGGAAGTACTGAAGCTTTCTTT. It yields the protein CASSPLGSTEAFF.

V usage is TRBV18 and J usage is TRBJ1-1; TRBD1 might be the D (5 bases). Trimming took 3 bases from V and 1 from J, leaving 9 bases between them. Per germline, CDR1 KGHSH and CDR2 LQKENI. This CDR3 region has 14 residues. The CDR3 nucleotides are TGTGCCAGCTCACCCACAGGAGGGAACACTGAAGCTTTCTTT. Its protein product is CASSPTGGNTEAFF. Combining the CDR3 with reference TRBV18 and TRBJ1-1 gives the whole variable domain NAGVMQNPRHLVRRRGQEARLRCSPMKGHSHVYWYRQLPEEGLKFMVYLQKENIIDESGMPKERFSAEFPKEGPSILRIQQVVRGDSAAYFCASSPTGGNTEAFFGQGTRLTVV.

This chain connects TRBV7-2 to TRBJ1-5, with D hard to call. The length of the CDR3 is 13 residues. V gave up 3 bases and J gave up 5 bases, with 8 bases separating them. In germline, CDR1 is SGHTA, CDR2 FQGNSA. The CDR3 DNA reads TGTGCCAGCAGCTTGCAGAGCGATCAGCCCCAGCATTTT. It translates to CASSLQSDQPQHF.

This sequence joins TRBV5-5 and TRBJ1-5, with D tentatively TRBD1 (5 bases). This CDR3 is 15 amino acids long. The V end was cut by 0 bases, the J end by 3 bases, with 10 bases between. The V gene's germline CDR1 is SGHKS and CDR2 YYEKEE (reference sequence). CDR3 in amino acids: CASSLGRGINQPQHF. The CDR3 nucleotides are TGTGCCAGCAGCTTGGGTCGGGGGATCAATCAGCCCCAGCATTTT.

V and J are TRBV11-2 and TRBJ2-3, with TRBD1 as a possible D gene (5 bases). CDR1 SGHAT and CDR2 FQNNGV come from the germline V gene. This CDR3 is 18 amino acids long. Trimming removed 4 bases at V and 0 bases at J, with 20 bases between. CDR3 sequence: CASSSVRTPFSSTDTQYF. In DNA form, the CDR3 reads TGTGCCAGCAGCTCGGTCCGGACACCTTTCTCTAGCACAGATACGCAGTATTTT.

The rearrangement links TRBV29-1 to TRBJ1-1; perhaps TRBD1 as D (5 bases). The CDR3 is made up of 13 amino acids. Trimming left V 4 bases short and J 1 base short, with 10 bases between. Germline V lookup: CDR1 SQVTM, CDR2 ANQGSEA. The DNA of the CDR3 is TGCAGCGTTGTGCGGGGCGGGAACACTGAAGCTTTCTTT. Translation: CSVVRGGNTEAFF. Looking up the rest from reference TRBV29-1 and TRBJ1-1 gives the full variable domain: SAVISQKPSRDICQRGTSLTIQCQVDSQVTMMFWYRQQPGQSLTLIATANQGSEATYESGFVIDKFPISRPNLTFSTLTVSNMSPEDSSIYLCSVVRGGNTEAFFGQGTRLTVV.

This clonotype was observed a few times. Compared with germline, one end of the junction differs, possibly owing to a read error. This chain uses TRBV7-6 with TRBJ1-1, with D unclear. Germline loops: CDR1 SGHVS, CDR2 FNYEAQ. The CDR3 is 14 amino acids. The CDR3 nucleotides are TGTGCCAGCACCTTACTCGACCTGAACACTGAAGCTTTCTTT. As protein: CASTLLDLNTEAFF.

This chain uses TRBV4-1 with TRBJ2-7; 8 bases line up with TRBD2. Germline V lookup: CDR1 MGHRA, CDR2 YSYEKL. Trimming at V came to 0 bases and at J to 0 bases, leaving 4 bases not matched to a gene. CDR3 length: 16 residues. CDR3 residues: CASSQDQREYSYEQYF. The CDR3 DNA reads as TGCGCCAGCAGCCAAGATCAGCGGGAGTACTCCTACGAGCAGTACTTC.

This clonotype showed up many times. The chain couples TRBV15 to TRBJ2-7; D unclear. This CDR3 comprises 14 residues. Germline V lookup: CDR1 LNHNV, CDR2 YYDKDF (reference sequence). Trimming left V 0 bases short and J 0 bases short, with 6 bases between. CDR3 residues: CATSRDRASYEQYF. The CDR3 DNA sequence: TGTGCCACCAGCAGAGATCGGGCCTCCTACGAGCAGTACTTC.